Below are 11 T cell receptor beta chains sequenced from a single sample in a study of cytomegalovirus exposure and HLA in healthy donors. The PCR contained 60 Vbeta and 13 Jbeta primers. The protocol was immunoSEQ multiplex PCR, while the TCRdb copy is restricted to in-frame clones and leaves out a portion. The data contain roughly 130,000 clones, 70% to 80% of them singletons. Sequences were obtained from PBMCs. The receptor source for this set is a man aged 18-30 years in good health and CMV-seronegative.

The chain is built from TRBV27 and TRBJ2-1; 9 nucleotides agree with TRBD1. With 3 bases clipped from V and 6 bases from J, the junction kept 0 bases outside the gene matches. CDR1 is MNHEY and CDR2 is SMNVEV in the germline V gene (reference sequence). This CDR3 has 13 amino acids. The chain's CDR3 is CASSLTGGNEQFF. In nucleotides, the CDR3 is TGTGCCAGCAGTTTGACAGGGGGCAATGAGCAGTTCTTC.

The chain links TRBV19 to TRBJ2-2; a weak D match, TRBD2 (6 bases). CDR1 is LNHDA, CDR2 SQIVND, per germline (reference sequence). There are 14 residues in the CDR3. V was shortened by 7 bases and J by 0 bases, with 9 bases between the two germline ends. CDR3 sequence: CASTLATNTGELFF. CDR3 in DNA: TGTGCCAGTACACTAGCTACGAACACCGGGGAGCTGTTTTTT. Filled out from reference TRBV19 and TRBJ2-2, the complete variable domain reads DGGITQSPKYLFRKEGQNVTLSCEQNLNHDAMYWYRQDPGQGLRLIYYSQIVNDFQKGDIAEGYSVSREKKESFPLTVTSAQKNPTAFYLCASTLATNTGELFFGEGSRLTVL.

This clone was counted only a few times. V and J are TRBV4-1 and TRBJ2-1, with 9 positions matching TRBD1. The CDR3 spans 16 residues. V was pared by 2 bases and J by 2 bases, with 4 bases of the junction left unmatched. Germline V gene data show CDR1 as MGHRA and CDR2 as YSYEKL. The CDR3 spells CASSQHRGHTYNEQFF. The CDR3 DNA sequence: TGCGCCAGCAGCCAACACAGGGGGCACACCTACAATGAGCAGTTCTTC.

The genes are TRBV30 and TRBJ2-1, with 9 bases matching TRBD2. Trimming at V came to 0 bases and at J to 12 bases, leaving 3 bases not matched to a gene. The CDR3 runs 12 residues. The germline V gene encodes CDR1 GTSNPN and CDR2 SVGIG (reference sequence). DNA for the CDR3: TGTGCCTGGAGTGTTAGGGGACTAGCGCAGTTCTTC. Translated: CAWSVRGLAQFF.

The chain employs TRBV5-5 and TRBJ2-4; 8 bases are shared with TRBD2. With V trimmed by 1 base and J by 7 bases, 7 bases remained unmatched. The CDR3 runs to 15 residues. Germline values: CDR1 SGHKS, CDR2 YYEKEE (reference sequence). For the CDR3, the DNA is TGTGCCAGCAGCTTGACGGGACTAGTAATTAACATTCAGTACTTC. It specifies CASSLTGLVINIQYF.

This rearrangement joins TRBV5-5 to TRBJ1-5, with 7 bases lining up with TRBD1. J gave up 6 bases and V 4 bases, and 7 bases lay outside the gene matches. The CDR3 totals 14 residues. Germline values: CDR1 SGHKS, CDR2 YYEKEE (reference sequence). CDR3 in DNA: TGTGCCAGCAGCCCAGGAGGGGGCCTTCAGCCCCAGCATTTT. The encoded protein is CASSPGGGLQPQHF.

This clone occurred once. J is TRBJ2-2 and V is TRBV15; TRBD2 aligns across 7 bases. CDR1 LNHNV and CDR2 YYDKDF come from the germline V gene (reference sequence). Trimming took 1 base from V and 6 from J; bases not matched to a gene: 5. CDR3 length equals 15 residues. The CDR3 bases are TGTGCCACCAGCAGAGGGTGGGAGGGCTCCGGGGAGCTGTTTTTT. It encodes CATSRGWEGSGELFF.

The chain links TRBV27 to TRBJ1-3, with D hard to call. The CDR3 covers 18 residues. CDR1 is MNHEY and CDR2 is SMNVEV in the germline V gene (reference sequence). V shed 3 bases and J shed 0 bases, with 18 bases lying between them. The CDR3 nucleotides read TGTGCCAGCAGTTTGGGCCCCCCTACATCTGGCTCTGGAAACACCATATATTTT. It translates to CASSLGPPTSGSGNTIYF.

Turning to this clone: At one boundary the junction diverges from the germline segment, which might be a read error. The chain recombines TRBV28 with TRBJ2-5; a weak D match, TRBD2 (6 bases). Germline V gene data show CDR1 as MDHEN and CDR2 as SYDVKM. This CDR3 is 12 amino acids long. In nucleotides, the CDR3 is TGTGCCAGCAGTTTTTTGGAGGGGACGTCCGACTTC. This encodes CASSFLEGTSDF.

V usage is TRBV18 and J usage is TRBJ1-1; D not resolved. Trimming cost V 6 bases and J 1 base, with 18 bases left between them. Germline assignment: CDR1 KGHSH and CDR2 LQKENI. The CDR3 totals 16 residues. This CDR3 is CASSFQEVSWNTEAFF. CDR3 nucleotides: TGTGCCAGCTCCTTTCAGGAAGTCTCCTGGAACACTGAAGCTTTCTTT.

The chain combines TRBV7-8 with TRBJ2-5; 8 bases are shared with TRBD1. Trimming took 3 bases from V and 7 from J; bases not matched to a gene: 16. This CDR3 comprises 17 residues. Germline V lookup: CDR1 SGHVS, CDR2 FQNEAQ. In DNA form, the CDR3 reads TGTGCCAGCAGCTTCGCAACCCCCGGGACAGGACTCGGGACCCAGTACTTC. This translates into CASSFATPGTGLGTQYF. Variable domain in full (rest from reference TRBV7-8 and TRBJ2-5): GAGVSQSPRYKVAKRGQDVALRCDPISGHVSLFWYQQALGQGPEFLTYFQNEAQLDKSGLPSDRFFAERPEGSVSTLKIQRTQQEDSAVYLCASSFATPGTGLGTQYFGPGTRLLVL.